The present T cell receptor (beta chain) was sequenced within a study of beta chain features in type 1 diabetes. This clone was observed a few times. The sample has other DNA sequences that encode this CDR3 too. Reverse transcribing all isolated RNA meant expressed TCRB transcripts were sequenced. Profiled with immunoSEQ multiplex PCR; TCRdb holds only in-frame clones, not every one. Among about 220,000 clones listed, about a tenth were seen once. The clonotype was recovered from a man between 18 and 35 years old in good health. The specimen sequenced was central memory CD4+ T cells from blood.

In DNA, the CDR3 is TGTGCCAGCAGCAGGGACACCGGGGAGCTGTTTTTT. Protein sequence: CASSRDTGELFF. This chain joins TRBV2 and TRBJ2-2, with a tentative D call TRBD1 (5 bases). The CDR3 loop spans 12 amino acids. Germline CDR1 and CDR2: SNHLY and FYNNEI. V was pared by 6 bases and J by 3 bases, with 5 bases between.